This TCR beta chain was observed in a study of T cells expressing NK-cell markers. Turning to the study itself: Sequencing of TCR beta repertoires drew on sorted CD3+CD56+NKG2C+, CD3+CD56+NKG2C- and CD3+CD56-NKG2C+ T cells.

The CDR3 covers 15 residues. Germline V lookup: CDR1 LGHDT, CDR2 YNNKEL (reference sequence). In the case of this clonotype: What it recognizes is unknown.

Study results and limitations: Dominant NKG2C+ clonotypes accounted for about 1.0-8% of CD8+ T cells in a handful of donors. These clonotypes also led the CD3+CD56-NKG2C+ fraction in a handful of donors.

TCR beta cDNA was generated via 5'RACE template switching incorporating UMIs. TCRdb reanalyzed the 5' RACE reads and collapses them to one entry per CDR3 protein, without DNA. Recorded for this sample: roughly 450,000 distinct CDR3 sequences. The receptor's source is a woman in her fifties or sixties in good health. The sequencing input was blood T cells: a sorted CD56 or NKG2C T cell subset, CD4+ or CD8+ T cells, or bulk PBMC T cells (not recorded which). This sequence joins TRBV3-1 and TRBJ2-1; as DNA is missing, the TRBD1 call by TCRdb cannot be tested. CDR3 sequence: CASSQGRGVYNEQFF.